The T cell receptor (beta chain) under discussion was sequenced for a study of T cell repertoires in cytomegalovirus infection. Whole-study context: Well-studied HLA-B-restricted epitopes and recently identified HLA-C-restricted epitopes of CMV were both used in the study. Public TCR beta signatures marked donors with CMV infection and the matching HLA.

TCRdb reanalysed the reads using MiXCR and keeps one entry per CDR3 protein. This sample carries 200,000 or so distinct CDR3 sequences, around 35% of them seen once, and the ten largest clones take more than 50%. Study-wide results and limits: Adding up the frequency of public TCR beta families identified people who carried CMV plus the relevant HLA.

As to this clonotype: Its antigen is unidentified.

The sequence came from a human donor in good health (CMV status not recorded). Some clones in this sample may be carry-over from other donors' samples. Sequenced material: CD8+ T cells from cultured PBMCs, taken from culture after CMV antigen stimulation.

The CDR3 sequence is CASNRDPGSPLHF. In nucleotides, the CDR3 is TGTGCCAGCAACCGGGACCCTGGTTCACCCCTCCACTTT. This chain links TRBV6-4 with TRBJ1-6; D perhaps matches TRBD1 (5 bases). Trimming removed 7 bases at V and 9 bases at J, with 13 bases between. There are 13 residues in the CDR3. Looked up from germline, CDR1 is MRHNA and CDR2 is SNTAGT.